The clone carrying this T cell receptor beta chain showed up just a few times. Antigen: not known. Via MiXCR, TCRdb re-called the RACE reads, giving one row per CDR3 protein. The data hold 84,000 or so distinct CDR3 sequences, with over 9.5% observed a single time. This specimen belongs to a study of human T cells and chemical hapten exposure. Notes on the study in general: There was alopecia in the donors, so their immune response may differ from that of healthy people.

The time point here: patch test 1, 2 weeks after DPC sensitization. This sample's treatment: therapeutic diphenylcyclopropenone sensitization with weekly scalp DPC. This CDR3 comprises 17 residues. V was cut by 5 bases and J by 1 base, with 18 bases left in between. Germline CDR1 reads MDHEN; CDR2 reads SYDVKM. The sequencing used whole blood, collected in connection with sensitization to the hapten diphenylcyclopropenone (DPC). The sequence was obtained from a man aged 40-50 years with alopecia areata. Some clones in this sample may be carry-over from other donors' samples. The chain has TRBV28 and TRBJ2-4; weak D call: TRBD2 (5 bases). CDR3 sequence (DNA): TGTGCCAGCAGTGGGCAGATAGGGAGAGCGGCCAAAAACATTCAGTACTTC. Protein: CASSGQIGRAAKNIQYF.